This T cell receptor (beta chain) appears in the sequencing data of a study of CD8 T cells in Susac syndrome. Sequencing of TCR beta was performed on blood CD8+ and CD4+ T cells. Germline CDR1 is SQVTM and CDR2 is ANQGSEA. Trimming shortened V by 3 bases and J by 3 bases, and 12 bases separated the two germline ends. The CDR3 loop spans 13 amino acids. With random hexamers, reverse transcription was performed on roughly 0.5 to 1 ug of RNA. TCRdb redid the calling of the immunoSEQ multiplex PCR reads with MiXCR, one entry per CDR3 protein. This sample yields under 250,000 distinct CDR3 sequences, of which approximately 94% are seen a single time; 0.15% to 0.2% belongs to the top ten.

The receptor was isolated from a human donor with Susac syndrome. The chain recombines TRBV29-1 with TRBJ2-7; the D is unclear. The sequencing input was CD4+ T cells from PBMCs. The CDR3 DNA sequence: TGCAGCGTTGAGGGTACTGAGCTCTACGAGCAGTACTTC. Translation: CSVEGTELYEQYF.